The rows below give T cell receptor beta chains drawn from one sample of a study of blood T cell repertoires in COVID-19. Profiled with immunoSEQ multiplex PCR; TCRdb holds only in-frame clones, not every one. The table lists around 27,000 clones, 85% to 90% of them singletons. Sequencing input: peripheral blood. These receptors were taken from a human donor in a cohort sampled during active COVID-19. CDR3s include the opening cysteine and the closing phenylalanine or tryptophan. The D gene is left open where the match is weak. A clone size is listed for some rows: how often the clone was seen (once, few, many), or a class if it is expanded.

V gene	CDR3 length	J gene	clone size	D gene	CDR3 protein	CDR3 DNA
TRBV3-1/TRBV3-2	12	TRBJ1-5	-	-	CASSAGDQPQHF	TGTGCCAGCAGCGCCGGAGATCAGCCCCAGCATTTT
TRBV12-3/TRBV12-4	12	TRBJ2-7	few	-	CASSSTAYEQYF	TGTGCCAGCAGTTCGACAGCCTACGAGCAGTACTTC
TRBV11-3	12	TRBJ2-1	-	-	CASSYNRGEQFF	TGTGCCAGCAGCTACAACCGTGGTGAGCAGTTCTTC
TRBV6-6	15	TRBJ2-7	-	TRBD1	CASSYSPGQGYEQYF	TGTGCCAGCAGTTACTCCCCGGGACAGGGTTACGAGCAGTACTTC
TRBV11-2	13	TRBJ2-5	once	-	CASSPGQPGTQYF	TGTGCCAGCAGCCCAGGACAGCCGGGGACCCAGTACTTC
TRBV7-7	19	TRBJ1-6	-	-	CASSLAGGLSSSYNSPLHF	TGTGCTAGCAGCTTAGCGGGAGGACTGTCGAGCTCCTATAATTCACCCCTCCACTTT
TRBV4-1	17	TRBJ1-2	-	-	CASSQPRVALPNYGYTF	TGCGCCAGCAGCCAACCTAGAGTGGCCCTCCCCAACTATGGCTACACCTTC
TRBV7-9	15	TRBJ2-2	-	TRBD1	CASSPRQGATGELFF	TGTGCCAGCAGCCCACGACAGGGTGCTACCGGGGAGCTGTTTTTT
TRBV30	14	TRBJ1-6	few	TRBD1	CAWVDRAVDSPLHF	TGTGCCTGGGTGGACAGGGCGGTTGATTCACCCCTCCACTTT
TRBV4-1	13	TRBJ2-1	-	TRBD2	CASSQGLNNEQFF	TGCGCCAGCAGCCAGGGACTAAACAATGAGCAGTTCTTC
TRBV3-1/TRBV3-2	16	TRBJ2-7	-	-	CASSPNLRGAGNEQYF	TGTGCCAGCAGCCCAAACCTTCGGGGGGCGGGTAACGAGCAGTACTTC
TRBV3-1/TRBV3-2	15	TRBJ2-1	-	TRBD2	CASSQDGGSYNEQFF	TGTGCCAGCAGCCAAGACGGGGGGTCCTACAATGAGCAGTTCTTC
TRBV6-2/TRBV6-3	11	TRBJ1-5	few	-	CASSSGHPQHF	TGTGCCAGCAGTTCAGGGCACCCCCAGCATTTT
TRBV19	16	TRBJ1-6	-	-	CASSNTEGIRNSPLHF	TGTGCCAGTAGTAACACTGAGGGAATTCGGAATTCACCCCTCCACTTT
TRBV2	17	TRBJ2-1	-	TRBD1	CASSGAGGPTGVNEQFF	TGTGCCAGCAGTGGAGCAGGGGGCCCTACGGGGGTTAATGAGCAGTTCTTC
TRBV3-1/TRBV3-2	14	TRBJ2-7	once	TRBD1	CASSQGTGGREQYF	TGTGCCAGCAGCCAAGGGACAGGGGGTCGCGAGCAGTACTTC
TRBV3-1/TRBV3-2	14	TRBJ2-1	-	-	CASSQGLASDEQFF	TGTGCCAGCAGCCAAGGCCTAGCGAGCGATGAGCAGTTCTTC
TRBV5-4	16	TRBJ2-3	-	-	CASSLGQGSSTDTQYF	TGTGCCAGCAGCTTGGGCCAGGGGTCTAGCACAGATACGCAGTATTTT
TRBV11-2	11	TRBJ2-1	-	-	CASSTGPEQFF	TGTGCCAGCAGCACAGGGCCTGAGCAGTTCTTC
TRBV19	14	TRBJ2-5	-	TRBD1	CASSLTGGQETQYF	TGTGCCAGTAGCCTGACAGGGGGCCAAGAGACCCAGTACTTC
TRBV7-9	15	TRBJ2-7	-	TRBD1	CASSSRTGRTYEQYF	TGTGCCAGCAGCTCCCGGACAGGCCGCACCTACGAGCAGTACTTC
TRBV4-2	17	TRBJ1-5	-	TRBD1	CASSQLMGTGSVQPQHF	TGTGCCAGCAGCCAGCTAATGGGGACAGGCTCCGTCCAGCCCCAGCATTTT
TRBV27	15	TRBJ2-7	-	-	CASSSRTDQTDEQYF	TGTGCCAGCAGTTCTCGGACAGACCAAACGGACGAGCAGTACTTC
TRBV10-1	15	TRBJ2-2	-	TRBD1	CASSAVTGVPGELFF	TGCGCCAGCAGTGCCGTGACAGGGGTCCCCGGGGAGCTGTTTTTT
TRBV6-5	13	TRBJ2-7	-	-	CASSITNSYEQYF	TGTGCCAGCAGTATAACAAACTCCTACGAGCAGTACTTC
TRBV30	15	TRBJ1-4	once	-	CAWSPKPPKNEKLFF	TGTGCCTGGAGTCCGAAGCCCCCCAAAAATGAAAAACTGTTTTTT
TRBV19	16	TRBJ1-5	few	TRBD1	CASSRDRVDHNQPQHF	TGTGCCAGTAGTAGGGACAGGGTGGACCACAATCAGCCCCAGCATTTT
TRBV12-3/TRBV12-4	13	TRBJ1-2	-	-	CASRRVNGYGYTF	TGTGCCAGCAGGCGGGTCAACGGCTATGGCTACACCTTC
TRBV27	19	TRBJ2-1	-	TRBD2	CASSPSGLAGGLSYNEQFF	TGTGCCAGCAGTCCTTCGGGACTAGCGGGGGGACTTTCCTACAATGAGCAGTTCTTC
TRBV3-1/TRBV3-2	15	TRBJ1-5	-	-	CASSQGTGQYQPQHF	TGTGCCAGCAGCCAAGGTACAGGGCAATATCAGCCCCAGCATTTT
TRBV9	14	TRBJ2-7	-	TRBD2	CASSVGLADYEQYF	TGTGCCAGCAGCGTGGGACTAGCGGACTACGAGCAGTACTTC
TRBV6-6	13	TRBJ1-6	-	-	CASSYSPTGPLHF	TGTGCCAGCAGTTACTCCCCGACAGGACCCCTCCACTTT
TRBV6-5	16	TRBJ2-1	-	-	CASSSLAAGLLSEQFF	TGTGCCAGCAGTTCCCTGGCGGCGGGACTCCTTTCGGAGCAGTTCTTC
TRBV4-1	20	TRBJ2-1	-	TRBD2	CASSQERATSGDQYSNEQFF	TGCGCCAGCAGCCAAGAAAGGGCGACTAGCGGGGACCAGTACTCCAATGAGCAGTTCTTC
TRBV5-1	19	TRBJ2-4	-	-	CASSLAKIDRIITKNIQYF	TGCGCCAGCAGCTTGGCCAAGATAGACAGGATTATAACCAAAAACATTCAGTACTTC
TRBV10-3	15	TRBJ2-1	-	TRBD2	CAIRGSGGSYNEQFF	TGTGCCATCAGAGGTAGCGGGGGCTCCTACAATGAGCAGTTCTTC
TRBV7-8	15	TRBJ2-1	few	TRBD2	CASRPSGGVRDEQFF	TGTGCCAGCAGGCCTAGCGGGGGGGTCAGGGATGAGCAGTTCTTC
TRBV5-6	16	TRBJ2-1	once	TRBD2	CASSYPLSGGAYEQFF	TGTGCCAGCAGCTACCCACTTAGCGGGGGGGCCTATGAGCAGTTCTTC
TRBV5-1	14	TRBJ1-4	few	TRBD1	CASSLFGQGEKLFF	TGCGCCAGCAGCTTGTTTGGACAGGGTGAGAAACTGTTTTTT
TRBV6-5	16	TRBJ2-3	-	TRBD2	CASSYSSGGAADTQYF	TGTGCCAGCAGTTACTCCAGCGGGGGGGCCGCAGATACGCAGTATTTT
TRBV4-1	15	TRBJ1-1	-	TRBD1	CASSQETGGWTEAFF	TGCGCCAGCAGCCAAGAAACAGGGGGCTGGACTGAAGCTTTCTTT
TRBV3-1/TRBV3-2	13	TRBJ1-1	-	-	CASSRGGVTEAFF	TGTGCCAGCAGCCGGGGCGGGGTCACTGAAGCTTTCTTT
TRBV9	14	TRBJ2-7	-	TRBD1	CASSPGTGDYEQYF	TGTGCCAGCAGCCCCGGGACAGGGGACTACGAGCAGTACTTC
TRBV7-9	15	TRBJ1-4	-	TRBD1	CASSRRQGFEEKLFF	TGTGCCAGCAGCCGACGACAGGGTTTTGAGGAAAAACTGTTTTTT
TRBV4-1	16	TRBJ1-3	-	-	CASSQFPTRSGNTIYF	TGCGCCAGCAGCCAATTTCCGACTCGCTCTGGAAACACCATATATTTT
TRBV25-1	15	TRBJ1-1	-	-	CASSESQGMNTEAFF	TGTGCCAGCAGTGAATCCCAGGGGATGAACACTGAAGCTTTCTTT
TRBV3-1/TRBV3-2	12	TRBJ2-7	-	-	CASSQGNGPQYF	TGTGCCAGCAGCCAAGGTAATGGGCCCCAGTACTTC
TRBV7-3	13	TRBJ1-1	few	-	CASSATANTEAFF	TGTGCCAGCAGCGCAACAGCGAACACTGAAGCTTTCTTT
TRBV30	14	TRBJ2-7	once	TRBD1	CAWSADRGPYEQYF	TGTGCCTGGAGCGCAGACAGGGGGCCCTACGAGCAGTACTTC
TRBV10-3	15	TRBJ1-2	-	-	CAIGSDRTSNYGYTF	TGTGCCATCGGGTCTGACAGAACCAGTAACTATGGCTACACCTTC
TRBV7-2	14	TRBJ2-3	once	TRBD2	CASSPSAGSDTQYF	TGTGCCAGCAGCCCCTCAGCGGGGTCAGATACGCAGTATTTT